Below are 32 T cell receptor beta chains sequenced from a single sample in a study of T-cell reconstitution after alpha-beta-depleted transplantation in children. Molecular barcoding with unique molecular identifiers was used for the TCRbeta library. TCRdb passed the PCR reads through MiXCR, listing each CDR3 protein once. The sample carries about 1,000,000 distinct CDR3 sequences, less than 30% recorded once. This specimen was PBMCs, mostly from graft donor cells, taken 360 days after TCRalphabeta/CD19-depleted stem cell transplant. All receptors come from a boy in the first two years of life who had a stem cell transplant for SCID, so the T cells may come from the graft donor.

This clonotype was counted only a few times. The chain couples TRBV6-2 or TRBV6-3 to TRBJ2-2; D is ambiguous. V was clipped by 6 bases and J by 2 bases, with 13 bases between them. This CDR3 contains 15 residues. Germline values: CDR1 MNHEY, CDR2 SVGEGT. The CDR3 DNA sequence: TGTGCCAGCAGGGAACGGGCCGTTAACACCGGGGAGCTGTTTTTT. Translated: CASRERAVNTGELFF.

This clonotype was observed many times. The chain has TRBV29-1 and TRBJ2-5; D possibly corresponds to TRBD2 (6 bases). Trimming took 6 bases from V and 1 from J, leaving 15 bases between them. The CDR3 runs to 14 residues. CDR1 is SQVTM and CDR2 is ANQGSEA in the germline V gene. CDR3 sequence (DNA): TGCAGCGTCCGAGGCGGGGCCTTCCAAGAGACCCAGTACTTC. It specifies CSVRGGAFQETQYF.

This chain uses TRBV4-2 with TRBJ2-5, with 7 bases lining up with TRBD1. Per the germline V gene, CDR1 is LGHNA and CDR2 is YNFKEQ. This CDR3 comprises 15 residues. Unmatched junction bases numbered 7, after V lost 4 bases and J lost 2 bases. The CDR3 is CASSPGPGQQETQYF. DNA for the CDR3: TGTGCCAGCAGCCCAGGACCGGGACAGCAAGAGACCCAGTACTTC.

In this sample, this clonotype turned up a few times. The DNA of the CDR3 is TGTGCCAGCAGTTACGATCGGGTTAGGGATGGCTACACCTTC. Translating it yields CASSYDRVRDGYTF. The chain links TRBV6-6 to TRBJ1-2; D gene ambiguous. Trimming removed 2 bases at V and 6 bases at J, with 13 bases between. The CDR3 consists of 14 residues. The germline V gene has CDR1 MNHNY and CDR2 SVGAGI (reference sequence).

This clonotype was counted a few times. The chain couples TRBV20-1 to TRBJ2-7; D uncertain. CDR3 length equals 12 residues. Germline V gene sequence: CDR1 DFQATT, CDR2 SNEGSKA (reference sequence). V was trimmed by 2 bases and J by 6 bases, leaving 11 bases between them. The CDR3 loop reads CSARKAVAEQYF. The DNA for the CDR3 is TGCAGTGCTAGAAAGGCCGTAGCCGAGCAGTACTTC.

This clonotype has only a few counts. The chain has TRBV7-2 and TRBJ2-3, with 8 bases identical to TRBD2. V trimming: 1 base; J trimming: 0 bases; junction bases outside the gene matches: 3. The CDR3 totals 16 residues. The germline V gene encodes CDR1 SGHTA and CDR2 FQGNSA. In DNA, the CDR3 is TGTGCCAGCAGCTTAGTGATAGCGGGGAGCACAGATACGCAGTATTTT. Translating gives CASSLVIAGSTDTQYF.

This chain joins TRBV5-1 and TRBJ2-3; no clear D. Trimming removed 7 bases from V and 2 bases from J, with 11 bases in between. Germline V lookup: CDR1 SGHRS, CDR2 YFSETQ. The CDR3 consists of 13 residues. Here the CDR3 reads CASPQKATDTQYF. The CDR3, as DNA: TGCGCCAGCCCCCAAAAAGCCACAGATACGCAGTATTTT.

This clonotype was recorded a few times. The chain couples TRBV20-1 to TRBJ2-3; D not certain. Germline loops: CDR1 DFQATT, CDR2 SNEGSKA (reference sequence). The CDR3 covers 16 residues. V dropped 1 base and J dropped 9 bases, with 23 bases sitting between them. The CDR3 loop reads CSARGLLVLGISTQYF. The CDR3 region has the DNA TGCAGTGCTAGAGGCCTTCTCGTTCTAGGTATCTCCACGCAGTATTTT.

The genes are TRBV6-2 or TRBV6-3 and TRBJ2-7; D is ambiguous. CDR3 length: 14 amino acids. V lost 3 bases to trimming and J lost 6 bases, with 15 bases between them. Germline values: CDR1 MNHEY, CDR2 SVGEGT. CDR3 in amino acids: CASSYRQVFSEQYF. CDR3 bases: TGTGCCAGCAGTTATCGGCAGGTCTTTTCCGAGCAGTACTTC.

The table lists this clonotype with a few counts. In nucleotides, the CDR3 is TGCAGCGTTGGGGTTTTGGGCTCTCAGTACGAGCAGTACTTC. It encodes CSVGVLGSQYEQYF. The chain recombines TRBV29-1 with TRBJ2-7; the D is unclear. Trimming removed 4 bases from V and 4 bases from J, with 17 bases in between. The CDR3 runs to 14 residues. CDR1 and CDR2 from the germline V gene are SQVTM and ANQGSEA.

The chain recombines TRBV11-2 with TRBJ1-1; D is possibly TRBD1 (6 bases). The length of the CDR3 is 15 residues. Per germline, CDR1 SGHAT and CDR2 FQNNGV. The V end was cut by 2 bases, the J end by 4 bases, with 14 bases between. The CDR3: CASSLIGRGGTEAFF. In DNA, the CDR3 is TGTGCCAGCAGCTTAATAGGCAGGGGAGGCACTGAAGCTTTCTTT. Full variable domain (remainder filled in from reference TRBV11-2 and TRBJ1-1): EAGVAQSPRYKIIEKRQSVAFWCNPISGHATLYWYQQILGQGPKLLIQFQNNGVVDDSQLPKDRFSAERLKGVDSTLKIQPAKLEDSAVYLCASSLIGRGGTEAFFGQGTRLTVV.

The J gene is TRBJ2-5, the V gene TRBV7-2; weak D call: TRBD1 (5 bases). V shed 3 bases and J shed 0 bases, with 17 bases lying between them. The germline CDR1 and CDR2 sequences are SGHTA and FQGNSA. The CDR3 extends over 17 amino acids. CDR3 in amino acids: CASSFGPFTGDQETQYF. The CDR3 nucleotides are TGTGCCAGCAGCTTTGGTCCCTTCACAGGCGACCAAGAGACCCAGTACTTC.

The chain combines TRBV5-1 with TRBJ2-4, with D maybe TRBD2 (6 bases). The V end lost 0 bases, the J end lost 0 bases, and 13 bases lay between the germline ends. The CDR3 is 17 residues long. Germline V gene sequence: CDR1 SGHRS, CDR2 YFSETQ. CDR3 DNA: TGCGCCAGCAGCTTGGGGTCGGGGGTACTAGCCAAAAACATTCAGTACTTC. Its protein product is CASSLGSGVLAKNIQYF.

The chain links TRBV12-3 or TRBV12-4 to TRBJ2-1, with 16 positions matching TRBD2. The CDR3 loop spans 18 amino acids. Losses at the gene ends were 7 bases for V and 0 bases for J; bases not matched to a gene: 6. This chain's CDR3 is CASTGTSGGGHSYNEQFF. Written as DNA, the CDR3 is TGTGCCAGCACCGGGACTAGCGGGGGGGGCCACTCCTACAATGAGCAGTTCTTC.

The gene calls are TRBV29-1 and TRBJ2-1, with 7 positions matching TRBD2. CDR1 is SQVTM and CDR2 is ANQGSEA in the germline V gene. Trimming took 3 bases from V and 2 from J; bases not matched to a gene: 10. The CDR3 runs to 16 residues. The CDR3 nucleotides read TGCAGCGTTGAGGGGGGGGTTCGTAGTCCCTACAATGAGCAGTTCTTC. As protein: CSVEGGVRSPYNEQFF.

In its sample, this clonotype was seen a few times. This chain joins TRBV11-1 and TRBJ2-3, with TRBD2 matching 14 bases. The CDR3 runs 18 residues. Germline trimming cut 5 bases from V and 4 bases from J; bases unmatched to any gene: 11. Germline lookup yields CDR1 SGHAT and CDR2 FQDESV (reference sequence). DNA of the CDR3: TGTGCCAGCAGCAGCTTCTCGACTAGCGGGGGGGCTCCAGATACGCAGTATTTT. It is translated as CASSSFSTSGGAPDTQYF.

This clonotype was recorded once. The genes are TRBV5-1 and TRBJ1-6; no clear D gene. CDR3 length: 16 residues. Germline assignment: CDR1 SGHRS and CDR2 YFSETQ. V was cut by 5 bases and J by 0 bases, with 12 bases left in between. The CDR3 here is CASRLVASSYNSPLHF. CDR3 DNA: TGCGCCAGCAGATTAGTGGCGAGCTCCTATAATTCACCCCTCCACTTT.

The chain is built from TRBV6-1 and TRBJ2-2; D is possibly TRBD1 (7 bases). In germline, CDR1 is MNHNS, CDR2 SASEGT. Trimming took 6 bases from V and 4 from J, leaving 15 bases between them. This CDR3 is built from 15 residues. DNA of the CDR3: TGTGCCAGCAGACCCAGGGGGGCGGGCACCGGGGAGCTGTTTTTT. Translating gives CASRPRGAGTGELFF.

A few counts support this clonotype. The chain joins TRBV5-1 to TRBJ2-7; 7 bases align to TRBD1. CDR3 length: 15 amino acids. V dropped 3 bases and J dropped 1; count of bases not matched to a gene: 7. From germline, CDR1 is SGHRS and CDR2 YFSETQ. The CDR3 DNA follows: TGCGCCAGCAGCTGGTCGGACAGGATGTCCTACGAGCAGTACTTC. This gives the protein CASSWSDRMSYEQYF.

The chain is built from TRBV10-3 and TRBJ2-7, with D possibly TRBD2 on 6 matching bases. The CDR3 totals 13 residues. The germline V and J ends were trimmed by 10 bases and 3 bases, with 16 bases remaining between them. Germline values: CDR1 ENHRY, CDR2 SYGVKD. The CDR3 DNA sequence: TGTGCCACCAGGGAGGTGGGGGGCTACGAGCAGTACTTC. Its protein product is CATREVGGYEQYF.

This clonotype was picked up a small number of times. The gene calls are TRBV12-3 or TRBV12-4 and TRBJ1-2, with D tentatively TRBD1 (5 bases). The V and J ends lost 0 bases and 2 bases respectively, with 7 bases between them. The CDR3 contains 14 residues. As DNA, the CDR3 is TGTGCCAGCAGTTTAGCGCGACAGAACTATGGCTACACCTTC. This codes for CASSLARQNYGYTF.

This clonotype has a handful of counts. The chain links TRBV2 to TRBJ2-7; 12 nucleotides match TRBD2. The germline V gene has CDR1 SNHLY and CDR2 FYNNEI. This CDR3 has 16 amino acids. V was pared by 4 bases and J by 4 bases, with 8 bases of the junction left unmatched. The chain's CDR3 is CASSVPSGGAGYEQYF. DNA of the CDR3: TGTGCCAGCAGTGTCCCTAGCGGGGGGGCCGGTTACGAGCAGTACTTC.

This chain joins TRBV20-1 and TRBJ2-7; 9 bases line up with TRBD1. There are 18 residues in the CDR3. CDR1 is DFQATT and CDR2 is SNEGSKA in the germline V gene (reference sequence). The V gene end was trimmed by 1 base and the J gene end by 6 bases; junction bases not matched to a gene: 19. The CDR3 protein is CSARGDRVRWDPTFEQYF. The DNA of the CDR3 is TGCAGTGCTAGAGGGGACAGGGTACGATGGGACCCAACCTTCGAGCAGTACTTC.

This clonotype was found many times. This chain connects TRBV12-5 to TRBJ1-3; no definite D call. The CDR3 consists of 15 residues. Between the trimmed V and J ends, which lost 0 bases and 0 bases, there was a span of 6 bases. CDR1 is LGHNT, CDR2 FRNRAP, per germline. CDR3 coding DNA: TGTGCTAGTGGTTTGGTAACCCTCTCTGGAAACACCATATATTTT. Translated: CASGLVTLSGNTIYF.

In its sample, this clonotype was seen a few times. V gene TRBV10-1 combines with J gene TRBJ2-7; unclear D gene. This CDR3 spans 15 amino acids. Trimming pared 0 bases from V and 1 base from J, leaving 10 bases between. The germline CDR1 and CDR2 sequences are WNHNN and SYGVQD (reference sequence). Here the CDR3 reads CASSESQASSYEQYF. CDR3 bases: TGCGCCAGCAGTGAGTCTCAGGCTTCATCCTACGAGCAGTACTTC.

A remark on this clonotype: Sequence at one end of the junction differs from germline and may be a read error. The rearrangement joins TRBV3-1 to TRBJ2-1, with 7 bases lining up with TRBD2. Germline loops: CDR1 LGHDT, CDR2 YNNKEL (reference sequence). The length of the CDR3 is 16 residues. CDR3 sequence: CACSQEGRGDYNEQFF. DNA of the CDR3: TGTGCCTGCAGCCAAGAAGGGAGGGGTGACTACAATGAGCAGTTCTTC.

The V call is TRBV28, the J call TRBJ1-5; D ambiguous. This CDR3 comprises 14 residues. The germline V and J ends were trimmed by 3 bases and 1 base, with 7 bases remaining between them. CDR1 and CDR2 from the germline V gene are MDHEN and SYDVKM. CDR3 in DNA: TGTGCCAGCAGTTTTCGCCTGAGCAATCAGCCCCAGCATTTT. Translating gives CASSFRLSNQPQHF.

The rearrangement joins TRBV20-1 to TRBJ1-5; 7 nucleotides align to TRBD1. The CDR3 covers 15 residues. The V gene end was trimmed by 6 bases and the J gene end by 4 bases; junction bases not matched to a gene: 12. Germline assignment: CDR1 DFQATT and CDR2 SNEGSKA (reference sequence). The CDR3 loop reads CSATQDRVSNQPQHF. Here the CDR3 DNA reads TGCAGTGCCACTCAAGACAGGGTCAGTAATCAGCCCCAGCATTTT.

This clonotype was recorded once. The chain couples TRBV4-2 to TRBJ1-2; 7 nucleotides match TRBD1. Germline loops: CDR1 LGHNA, CDR2 YNFKEQ. The V gene end was trimmed by 0 bases and the J gene end by 5 bases; junction bases not matched to a gene: 6. The CDR3 is 15 amino acids. CDR3 residues: CASSQEQGILYGYTF. The CDR3 DNA reads as TGTGCCAGCAGCCAAGAACAGGGGATCCTATATGGCTACACCTTC.

This clonotype has more than one count but fewer than ten. V gene TRBV14 combines with J gene TRBJ2-3; tentatively, D is TRBD2 (6 bases). The CDR3 sequence is 16 residues long. V was shortened by 0 bases and J by 4 bases, with 14 bases between the two germline ends. The germline gives CDR1 SGHDN, CDR2 FVKESK. CDR3 sequence reads: CASSQDGGVGADTQYF. In DNA, the CDR3 is TGTGCCAGCAGCCAAGATGGAGGGGTAGGGGCAGATACGCAGTATTTT.

The chain couples TRBV4-3 to TRBJ2-1, with 8 bases identical to TRBD2. Germline loops: CDR1 LGHNA, CDR2 YSLEER. The CDR3 totals 15 residues. Trimming cost V 0 bases and J 7 bases; bases outside gene matches: 5. CDR3 DNA sequence: TGCGCCAGCAGCCAAGATAACCGGGGGGGGAATGAGCAGTTCTTC. Translating gives CASSQDNRGGNEQFF.

This clonotype came up a few times. CDR3 DNA: TGTGCCAGCGAGAGTACAGATACGCAGTATTTT. This codes for CASESTDTQYF. The rearrangement joins TRBV12-3 or TRBV12-4 to TRBJ2-3; no definite D call. This CDR3 contains 11 residues. Trimming pared 8 bases from V and 3 bases from J, leaving 6 bases between.